The 26 T cell receptor beta chains below all came from one sample that was sequenced in a study of neurological immune-mediated disorders. A single record per CDR3 protein comes from TCRdb applying MiXCR to the 5' RACE reads. The table records 84,000 or so distinct CDR3 sequences, approximately 13% of them present only once. The time point denotes: longitudinal time-point 2. Sequencing used PBMCs. These receptors were taken from a female donor with HTLV-1-associated myelopathy (HAM/TSP).

This clonotype has ten or more counts. V usage is TRBV11-2 and J usage is TRBJ2-7; 13 bases fit TRBD2. The ends lost 6 bases at V and 6 bases at J; junction bases unmatched: 11. The CDR3 runs to 16 residues. Germline CDR1 is SGHAT and CDR2 is FQNNGV. The chain's CDR3 is CASRPQLAGGDGEQYF. The CDR3 coding sequence is TGTGCCAGCAGACCTCAACTAGCGGGGGGGGATGGCGAGCAGTACTTC.

This clonotype was seen many times. The chain recombines TRBV5-1 with TRBJ2-7; 12 bases match TRBD2. Germline assignment: CDR1 SGHRS and CDR2 YFSETQ. CDR3 length: 14 residues. V gave up 4 bases and J gave up 5 bases; unmatched junction bases: 4. The CDR3 loop reads CASSRRTSGDEQYF. The CDR3 nucleotides read TGCGCCAGCAGCCGAAGGACTAGCGGGGACGAGCAGTACTTC. Together with reference TRBV5-1 and TRBJ2-7, the CDR3 gives the full variable domain: KAGVTQTPRYLIKTRGQQVTLSCSPISGHRSVSWYQQTPGQGLQFLFEYFSETQRNKGNFPGRFSGRQFSNSRSEMNVSTLELGDSALYLCASSRRTSGDEQYFGPGTRLTVT.

This clonotype was detected a few times. The rearrangement joins TRBV10-3 to TRBJ2-1, with a possible D match to TRBD1 (5 bases). V lost 3 bases and J 9 bases, leaving 9 bases between the germline ends. Germline CDR1 reads ENHRY; CDR2 reads SYGVKD. CDR3 length equals 12 residues. The CDR3 here is CAISDQGTEQFF. CDR3 nucleotides: TGTGCCATCAGTGACCAGGGTACTGAGCAGTTCTTC.

This clonotype appeared many times. The CDR3, as DNA: TGTGCCAGCAGTTTACTTCCCGGTGGTAACTATGGCTACACCTTC. It specifies CASSLLPGGNYGYTF. The J gene is TRBJ1-2, the V gene TRBV28; D is ambiguous. This CDR3 contains 15 residues. CDR1 MDHEN and CDR2 SYDVKM come from the germline V gene. V dropped 2 bases and J dropped 1 base, with 11 bases sitting between them.

This clonotype was seen a handful of times. The chain carries TRBV12-3 or TRBV12-4 and TRBJ1-1; D is ambiguous. The V gene lost 2 bases and the J gene lost 0 bases, with 10 bases spanning the gap. The CDR3 extends over 15 amino acids. The CDR3 nucleotides are TGTGCCAGCAGTTTAAGGGCACACATGAACACTGAAGCTTTCTTT. Translating gives CASSLRAHMNTEAFF.

The table lists this clonotype with many counts. The V gene is TRBV5-1, the J gene TRBJ1-2; tentatively, D is TRBD1 (6 bases). The CDR3 has 15 amino acids. With 4 bases removed from V and 6 bases from J, the gap between germline ends came to 19 bases. CDR1 is SGHRS, CDR2 YFSETQ, per germline. Written as DNA, the CDR3 is TGCGCCAGCAGCCTCAGACAGGCTGGGATGAATGGCTACACCTTC. Amino acid sequence: CASSLRQAGMNGYTF.

This clonotype was counted ten times or more. This chain connects TRBV5-1 to TRBJ2-1, with 14 nucleotides matching TRBD2. The V segment lost 4 bases and the J segment 2 bases; nucleotides outside the gene matches: 11. The CDR3 consists of 19 residues. Germline-derived CDR1 and CDR2 are SGHRS and YFSETQ. In DNA, the CDR3 is TGCGCCAGCAGCGCGAAGGGCGGACTAGCGGGGGGAGCCTACAATGAGCAGTTCTTC. Translation: CASSAKGGLAGGAYNEQFF. The full variable domain, its missing parts supplied by reference TRBV5-1 and TRBJ2-1, is KAGVTQTPRYLIKTRGQQVTLSCSPISGHRSVSWYQQTPGQGLQFLFEYFSETQRNKGNFPGRFSGRQFSNSRSEMNVSTLELGDSALYLCASSAKGGLAGGAYNEQFFGPGTRLTVL.

This clonotype was picked up many times. The chain uses TRBV20-1 and TRBJ2-3; 10 bases line up with TRBD1. The CDR3 runs 14 residues. Germline loops: CDR1 DFQATT, CDR2 SNEGSKA (reference sequence). With V trimmed by 2 bases and J by 5 bases, 4 bases remained unmatched. CDR3 bases: TGCAGTGCTAGAAACGGACAGGGGGGAGATACGCAGTATTTT. Protein: CSARNGQGGDTQYF.

This rearrangement joins TRBV3-1 to TRBJ2-6; 8 nucleotides align to TRBD1. Germline-derived CDR1 and CDR2 are LGHDT and YNNKEL (reference sequence). The ends lost 0 bases at V and 0 bases at J; junction bases unmatched: 4. The CDR3 length is 18 residues. The DNA for the CDR3 is TGTGCCAGCAGCCAAGAATCTACAGGGGGCTCTGGGGCCAACGTCCTGACTTTC. Protein sequence: CASSQESTGGSGANVLTF.

There are many counts of this clonotype. J is TRBJ2-2 and V is TRBV9; D is perhaps TRBD1 or TRBD2 (5 bases each). Germline CDR1 is SGDLS and CDR2 is YYNGEE. Trimming stripped 0 bases from V and 6 bases from J, with 12 bases between. The CDR3 totals 15 residues. CDR3 loop: CASSVGSRGAGELFF. Here the CDR3 DNA reads TGTGCCAGCAGCGTAGGATCGAGGGGAGCCGGGGAGCTGTTTTTT.

This clonotype has at least ten counts. V and J are TRBV7-2 and TRBJ2-6, with TRBD2 matching 7 bases. The CDR3 extends over 16 amino acids. Germline-derived CDR1 and CDR2 are SGHTA and FQGNSA. The V gene end was trimmed by 0 bases and the J gene end by 2 bases; junction bases not matched to a gene: 1. CDR3 nucleotide sequence: TGTGCCAGCAGCTTAGCGGCGGGGGCTGGGGCCAACGTCCTGACTTTC. Protein sequence: CASSLAAGAGANVLTF. The variable domain in full, completed from reference TRBV7-2 and TRBJ2-6, reads GAGVSQSPSNKVTEKGKDVELRCDPISGHTALYWYRQSLGQGLEFLIYFQGNSAPDKSGLPSDRFSAERTGGSVSTLTIQRTQQEDSAVYLCASSLAAGAGANVLTFGAGSRLTVL.

This clonotype was counted at least ten times. The rearrangement links TRBV7-9 to TRBJ2-7, with unresolved D. Germline V lookup: CDR1 SEHNR, CDR2 FQNEAQ (reference sequence). Trimming removed 8 bases from V and 2 bases from J, with 16 bases in between. The CDR3 contains 14 residues. CDR3 nucleotide sequence: TGTGCCAGCCAACCCGTTGGGCGGACCTACGAGCAGTACTTC. Residues: CASQPVGRTYEQYF.

This clonotype occurred many times. This chain connects TRBV5-1 to TRBJ1-5; unclear D gene. Germline CDR1 SGHRS, CDR2 YFSETQ. There are 14 residues in the CDR3. Deletions cut 4 bases from V and 4 bases from J, with 12 bases between. CDR3 nucleotide sequence: TGCGCCAGCAGCACGGACGGGAATAATCAGCCCCAGCATTTT. It is translated as CASSTDGNNQPQHF.

The chain recombines TRBV5-6 with TRBJ1-5; weak D call: TRBD1 (6 bases). The germline V gene encodes CDR1 SGHDT and CDR2 YYEEEE. V was cut by 7 bases and J by 1 base, with 18 bases left in between. This CDR3 is 16 amino acids long. The CDR3 nucleotides are TGTGCCAGCTCCCGCAGGGGAACCTCAAGCAATCAGCCCCAGCATTTT. Its protein product is CASSRRGTSSNQPQHF.

A note on this clonotype: A read error may explain this, as a much larger clone is one base away. J is TRBJ2-1 and V is TRBV5-1; D is possibly TRBD1 or TRBD2 (7 bases each). This CDR3 is 16 amino acids long. V lost 9 bases and J 1 base, leaving 20 bases between the germline ends. Germline lookup yields CDR1 SGHRS and CDR2 YFSETQ. Written as DNA, the CDR3 is TGCGCCAACAGGCCAGGGGGGGGAGAATCCTACAATGAGCAGTTCTTC. It is translated as CANRPGGGESYNEQFF.

The sample holds a few counts of this clonotype. The chain joins TRBV5-1 to TRBJ1-5; maybe TRBD1 (5 bases). V lost 4 bases and J lost 5, with 13 bases in between. This CDR3 is 14 amino acids long. Germline CDR1 reads SGHRS; CDR2 reads YFSETQ. CDR3 amino acids: CASSQGPGDQPQHF. The CDR3 DNA reads TGCGCCAGCAGCCAGGGACCAGGAGATCAGCCCCAGCATTTT.

On this clonotype: A much bigger clone sits one base away, suggesting this may be a read error. The rearrangement links TRBV20-1 to TRBJ2-7; D not certain. CDR3 length: 15 amino acids. CDR1 DFQATT and CDR2 SNEGSKA come from the germline V gene (reference sequence). The V and J ends lost 0 bases and 0 bases respectively, with 12 bases between them. The CDR3 loop is CSARDQELISYEQYF. The CDR3 bases are TGCAGTGCTAGAGATCAGGAGCTCATCTCCTACGAGCAGTACTTC.

About this clonotype itself: A single base separates this from a much larger clone, so it may be a read error. The CDR3 is CATSAPTSGTDTQYF. CDR3 nucleotide sequence: TGTGCCACCAGTGCGCCGACTTCGGGCACAGATACGCAGTATTTT. V gene TRBV10-3 combines with J gene TRBJ2-3; D unclear. The germline V gene has CDR1 ENHRY and CDR2 SYGVKD. The CDR3 runs to 15 residues.

At least ten counts were recorded for this clonotype. The rearrangement joins TRBV27 to TRBJ2-7, with D hard to call. The CDR3 has 12 residues. The V end was cut by 4 bases, the J end by 0 bases, with 4 bases between. CDR1 and CDR2 (germline): MNHEY, SMNVEV (reference sequence). In DNA, the CDR3 is TGTGCCAGCAGTTCCGACTCCTACGAGCAGTACTTC. Amino acids: CASSSDSYEQYF.

In this sample, this clonotype turned up many times. J is TRBJ2-3 and V is TRBV20-1; D is uncertain. The CDR3 has 14 amino acids. Trimming removed 0 bases from V and 3 bases from J, with 10 bases in between. CDR1 and CDR2 from the germline V gene are DFQATT and SNEGSKA (reference sequence). CDR3 bases: TGCAGTGCTAGAGATGGGCGGAAGACAGATACGCAGTATTTT. Its protein product is CSARDGRKTDTQYF.

V gene TRBV29-1 combines with J gene TRBJ2-4; D ambiguous. The CDR3 is made up of 13 amino acids. V dropped 4 bases and J dropped 6 bases, with 13 bases sitting between them. The V gene's germline CDR1 is SQVTM and CDR2 ANQGSEA. CDR3 protein: CSVGGWVGNIQYF. The CDR3 coding sequence is TGCAGCGTTGGCGGCTGGGTGGGAAACATTCAGTACTTC. Drawing the rest from reference TRBV29-1 and TRBJ2-4, the complete variable domain is SAVISQKPSRDICQRGTSLTIQCQVDSQVTMMFWYRQQPGQSLTLIATANQGSEATYESGFVIDKFPISRPNLTFSTLTVSNMSPEDSSIYLCSVGGWVGNIQYFGAGTRLSVL.

This clonotype was observed at least ten times. The rearrangement uses TRBV10-2 and TRBJ2-1; D may correspond to TRBD1 or TRBD2 (5 bases each). CDR3 size: 14 residues. Trimming cost V 3 bases and J 9 bases, with 15 bases left between them. The V gene's germline CDR1 is WSHSY and CDR2 SAAADI. CDR3 amino acids: CASSDVTGLPEQFF. CDR3 sequence (DNA): TGCGCCAGCAGTGATGTGACGGGGCTGCCTGAGCAGTTCTTC.

A word on this clonotype: At one end the junction does not follow the germline gene, possibly because of a read error. The V gene is TRBV3-1, the J gene TRBJ1-5; 11 bases line up with TRBD1. CDR3 length equals 15 residues. Germline CDR1 LGHDT, CDR2 YNNKEL (reference sequence). The CDR3 is CASSQDGTGGQPKHF. CDR3 nucleotide sequence: TGTGCTAGCAGCCAAGACGGGACAGGGGGTCAGCCCAAGCATTTT.

This clonotype was detected ten times or more. This chain joins TRBV5-1 and TRBJ2-6; no firm D call. With 4 bases removed from V and 0 bases from J, the gap between germline ends came to 11 bases. The germline V gene encodes CDR1 SGHRS and CDR2 YFSETQ. There are 16 residues in the CDR3. CDR3 amino acids: CASSPTTRSGANVLTF. In DNA, the CDR3 is TGCGCCAGCAGCCCCACAACACGCTCTGGGGCCAACGTCCTGACTTTC. Complete variable domain (other parts from reference TRBV5-1 and TRBJ2-6): KAGVTQTPRYLIKTRGQQVTLSCSPISGHRSVSWYQQTPGQGLQFLFEYFSETQRNKGNFPGRFSGRQFSNSRSEMNVSTLELGDSALYLCASSPTTRSGANVLTFGAGSRLTVL.

This clonotype was recorded many times. The V gene is TRBV5-1, the J gene TRBJ2-5; TRBD1 matches 7 bases. This CDR3 spans 13 amino acids. The V gene's germline CDR1 is SGHRS and CDR2 YFSETQ. The J segment lost 1 base and the V segment lost 3 bases, leaving 0 bases of the junction unmatched. CDR3 nucleotide sequence: TGCGCCAGCAGCTGGGACAGCCAAGAGACCCAGTACTTC. Its protein is CASSWDSQETQYF.

In this sample, this clonotype turned up many times. CDR3 protein: CASSPQDRGVYTF. CDR3 DNA: TGTGCCAGCTCACCACAGGACAGGGGCGTCTACACCTTC. The chain is built from TRBV18 and TRBJ1-2; TRBD1 agrees at 9 bases. The V segment lost 1 base and the J segment 10 bases; nucleotides outside the gene matches: 4. Germline loops: CDR1 KGHSH, CDR2 LQKENI. The CDR3 contains 13 residues.